The entry that follows covers one T cell receptor beta chain sequence. The specificity of this receptor is unknown. Within one base of it there is no much larger clone, and no base qualities were kept. The sample originates from a study of blood T cell repertoires in COVID-19 (dated by TCRdb to 2020 to 2022). Notes on the research overall: The collaborator samples originated in the United States, Italy and Spain and spanned the acute and convalescent phases of COVID-19. The material from the prospective study consisted of cDNA or gDNA derived from T cells, B-cell-depleted T cells, or PBMCs. Subjects who had been exposed to COVID-19, were actively infected with it, or had recovered from it provided the deeply sampled blood TCRbeta repertoires that made up the dataset. The repertoires were released in a freely available public database meant as a resource for research on the immune response to SARS-CoV-2. The samples were drawn from two sources: the first 160 participants of the ongoing ImmuneRACE study, and approximately 1,300 subjects contributed by 6 global collaborators. The sample metadata nearly always contained a de-identified subject ID, COVID-19 status, age in years and sex. Where HLA class I and class II types were available, the types were taken from metadata supplied by the sample provider, not from assay-based typing.

The collaborating institutions used their own protocols to collect whole blood in K2EDTA tubes. For TCRbeta analysis, collaborator samples were shipped as frozen whole blood, as isolated PBMCs, or as DNA extracted from either sample type. TCRbeta CDR3 regions were amplified from genomic DNA by means of the immunoSEQ Assay, a bias-controlled multiplex PCR. In the original analysis: The number of nucleated cells in each sample was estimated from the amplification of reference gene primers within the assay. Sequence reads were collapsed and filtered to measure the absolute abundance of every unique TCRbeta CDR3 rearrangement. Productive Simpson clonality was computed per sample as the square root of Simpson's diversity index over productive rearrangements. The table was pulled from immuneACCESS by TCRdb, which kept in-frame rearrangements only. Such tables lose some clones; where checked, under half of the loss comes from unresolved V genes, and the rest has no known cause. V and J calls and clone size are given by that table; D and trimming were obtained from the DNA. Recorded for this sample are over 55,000 clones; around four fifths of them occurred a single time. The ten top clones hold around 5% of the sample.

The germline V gene supplies CDR1 SGHRS and CDR2 YFSETQ. Inclusive of the bounding cysteine and phenylalanine, the CDR3 is 14 residues long. The CDR3 DNA has 42 bases and is translated from base 1. Trimming at the junction amounts to 0 bases on V and 4 bases on J, and the germline ends lie 10 bases apart. Paper-wide results and their limitations: How much clinical and demographic metadata was included differed by source and by participant, and the metadata was provided uncurated.

Material: peripheral blood. The sequence links TRBV5-1 to TRBJ1-2; no D gene call is confident. This sequence was found in a man aged 45-65 years with active COVID-19. The CDR3: CASSLAPEFYGYTF. Here is the DNA: TGCGCCAGCAGCTTGGCCCCGGAGTTCTATGGCTACACCTTC.